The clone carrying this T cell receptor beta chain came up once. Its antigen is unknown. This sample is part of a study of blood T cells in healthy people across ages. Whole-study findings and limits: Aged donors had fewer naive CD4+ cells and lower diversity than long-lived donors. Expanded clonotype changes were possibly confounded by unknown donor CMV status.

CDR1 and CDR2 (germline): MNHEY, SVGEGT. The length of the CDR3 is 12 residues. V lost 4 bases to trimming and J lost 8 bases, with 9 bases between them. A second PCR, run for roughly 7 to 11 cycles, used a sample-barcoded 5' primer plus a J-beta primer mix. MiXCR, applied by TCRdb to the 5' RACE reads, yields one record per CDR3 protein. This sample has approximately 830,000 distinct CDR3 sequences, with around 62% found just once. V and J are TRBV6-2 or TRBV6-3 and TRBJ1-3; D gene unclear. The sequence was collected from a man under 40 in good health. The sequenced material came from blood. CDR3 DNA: TGTGCCAGCAGTTTCGGCGGTCACACCATATATTTT. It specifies CASSFGGHTIYF.